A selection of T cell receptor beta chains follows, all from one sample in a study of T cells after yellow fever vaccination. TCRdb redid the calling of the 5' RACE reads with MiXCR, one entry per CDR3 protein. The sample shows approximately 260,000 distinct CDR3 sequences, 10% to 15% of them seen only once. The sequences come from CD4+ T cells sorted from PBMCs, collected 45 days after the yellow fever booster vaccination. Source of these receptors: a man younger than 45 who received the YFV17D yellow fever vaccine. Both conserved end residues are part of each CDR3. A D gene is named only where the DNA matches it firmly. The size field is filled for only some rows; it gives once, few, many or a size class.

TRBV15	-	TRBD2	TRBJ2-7	TGTGCCACCGCCCGAGCGGGGAGCTACGAGCAGTACTTC	CATARAGSYEQYF
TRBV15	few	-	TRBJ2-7	TGTGCCACCAGCAGCCCCGGGACTCGGCTCAACGAGCAGTACTTC	CATSSPGTRLNEQYF
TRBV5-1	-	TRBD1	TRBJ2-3	TGCGCCAGCAGCTTGGTTAGACAGGGAAGGAGCACAGATACGCAGTATTTT	CASSLVRQGRSTDTQYF
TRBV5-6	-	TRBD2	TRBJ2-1	TGTGCCAGCAGGGAAGCGGGAGGGGTATACAATGAGCAGTTCTTC	CASREAGGVYNEQFF
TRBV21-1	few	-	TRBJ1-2	TGTGCCAGCAGCAAAGAGGGGTTCGGCCGACCCGGCAATGGCTACACCTTC	CASSKEGFGRPGNGYTF
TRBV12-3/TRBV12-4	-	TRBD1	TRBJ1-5	TGTGCCAGCAGTTTAAGGGGGCTCAGCAATCAGCCCCAGCATTTT	CASSLRGLSNQPQHF
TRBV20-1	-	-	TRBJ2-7	TGCAGTGCTAGAGATGTGGGAGGTACCAACGAGCAGTACTTC	CSARDVGGTNEQYF
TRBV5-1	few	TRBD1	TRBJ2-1	TGCGCCAGCAGCCACCGGGACAGGGGGGTTGAGCAGTTCTTC	CASSHRDRGVEQFF
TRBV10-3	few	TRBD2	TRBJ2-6	TGTGCCATCAGACTAGCGGGATCTGGGGCCAACGTCCTGACTTTC	CAIRLAGSGANVLTF
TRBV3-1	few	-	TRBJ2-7	TGTGCCAGCAGCCCCATGGGCGCGCAAACCTACGAGCAGTACTTC	CASSPMGAQTYEQYF
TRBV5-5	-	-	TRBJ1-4	TGTGCCAGCAGTCGCTGGGGAACTAATGAAAAACTGTTTTTT	CASSRWGTNEKLFF
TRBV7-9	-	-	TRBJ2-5	TGTGCCAGCAGCACTTCACCAGGGTTAGGAGAGACCCAGTACTTC	CASSTSPGLGETQYF
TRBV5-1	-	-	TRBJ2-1	TGCGCCAGCAGCTCCGGGACCCTCGGAAATGAGCGGTTCTTC	CASSSGTLGNERFF
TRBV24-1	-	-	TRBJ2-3	TGTGCCACCAGTCGCGGCGGTCAAACAGATACGCAGTATTTT	CATSRGGQTDTQYF
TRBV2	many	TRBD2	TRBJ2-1	TGTGCCAGCAGTGAACCTAGCGGGAGAGACAATGAGCAGTTCTTC	CASSEPSGRDNEQFF
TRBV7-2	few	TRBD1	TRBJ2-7	TGTGCCAGCAGCGCAACAGGGGGCCCCTACGAGCAGTACTTC	CASSATGGPYEQYF
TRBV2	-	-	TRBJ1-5	TGTGCCAGCATAGGACACCCCAATCAGCCCCAGCATTTT	CASIGHPNQPQHF
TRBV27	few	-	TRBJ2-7	TGTGCCAGCAGTCCGACTTACGGACAAACACCCTACGAGCAGTACTTC	CASSPTYGQTPYEQYF
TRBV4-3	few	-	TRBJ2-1	TGCGCCAGCAGCCGAAAGATGTACAATGAGCAGTTCTTC	CASSRKMYNEQFF
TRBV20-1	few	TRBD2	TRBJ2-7	TGCAGTGCTCCACGGGGGGGCGGGAGCACCAACGAGCAGTACTTC	CSAPRGGGSTNEQYF
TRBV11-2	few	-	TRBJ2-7	TGTGCCAGCAGTGCCATCTCCTACGAGCAGTACTTC	CASSAISYEQYF
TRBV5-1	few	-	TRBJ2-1	TGCGCCAGCATCACCGGGACAGAGGGGGCAAAGGGAGGTAATGAGCAGTTCTTC	CASITGTEGAKGGNEQFF